Sequencing of this TCR beta chain was carried out in a study of identical twins. Only a few counts were recorded for this clonotype. CDR3 length: 16 amino acids. CDR1 DFQATT and CDR2 SNEGSKA come from the germline V gene (reference sequence). With 1 base clipped from V and 2 bases from J, the junction kept 9 bases outside the gene matches. TCRdb itself ran the 5' RACE reads through MiXCR, one entry per CDR3 protein. This sample carries some 300,000 distinct CDR3 sequences, approximately 13% of them seen once, and the ten largest clones take just over 7%. This same sample was also taken into another study, of yellow fever vaccine responses in identical twins.

This chain connects TRBV20-1 to TRBJ2-5; 8 bases are shared with TRBD1. The receptor comes from a woman aged 18-29 years in good health. Sequenced: CD8+ T cells sorted from blood. The CDR3, as DNA: TGCAGTGCTAGAGGGGGACAGGTTCTCTATCAAGAGACCCAGTACTTC. Its translation: CSARGGQVLYQETQYF.